These 19 T cell receptor beta chains originate from one sample sequenced in a study of Ad26.COV2.S vaccination and SARS-CoV-2 variants. Described treatment: around 19 received Ad26.COV2.S at low or high dose, single or two shots; 5 received placebo; per-sample allocation not given. Sampling occurred on day 63 after the first vaccine or placebo injection. Sequencing used immunoSEQ multiplex PCR; TCRdb keeps in-frame clones, though not all of them. The table lists some 450,000 clones, less than 95% of them singletons. The sample was peripheral blood, taken in a trial of Ad26.COV2.S vaccine versus placebo. The receptors were gathered from a person between 18 and 65 years old who received the Ad26.COV2.S COVID-19 vaccine or a placebo.

The V and J genes are TRBV9 and TRBJ1-2; the D gene is possibly TRBD1 (5 bases). V was pared by 3 bases and J by 3 bases, with 18 bases between. The CDR3 is made up of 16 amino acids. Germline CDR1 SGDLS, CDR2 YYNGEE. CDR3 protein: CASSAGGSVTYYGYTF. The CDR3 nucleotides are TGTGCCAGCAGCGCGGGGGGGTCGGTCACCTACTATGGCTACACCTTC. Together with reference TRBV9 and TRBJ1-2, the CDR3 gives the full variable domain: DSGVTQTPKHLITATGQRVTLRCSPRSGDLSVYWYQQSLDQGLQFLIQYYNGEERAKGNILERFSAQQFPDLHSELNLSSLELGDSALYFCASSAGGSVTYYGYTFGSGTRLTVV.

The CDR3 region is CASSAEGPRSYTQYF. The CDR3 DNA reads TGTGCCAGTAGTGCGGAGGGGCCGAGATCTTATACGCAGTATTTT. V is TRBV19 and J is TRBJ2-3; possibly TRBD2 for D (6 bases). The V gene lost 5 bases and the J gene lost 7 bases, with 19 bases spanning the gap. The CDR3 has 15 amino acids. Germline V gene lookup returns CDR1 LNHDA and CDR2 SQIVND (reference sequence).

This chain links TRBV18 with TRBJ2-5; maybe TRBD1 (6 bases). The germline V and J ends were trimmed by 3 bases and 3 bases, with 17 bases remaining between them. CDR1 and CDR2 from the germline V gene are KGHSH and LQKENI. This CDR3 has 16 amino acids. CDR3 protein: CASSPPGTPWKETQYF. The CDR3 coding sequence is TGTGCCAGCTCACCGCCCGGGACACCTTGGAAAGAGACCCAGTACTTC.

This clone appeared once. The chain uses TRBV19 and TRBJ2-1, with TRBD2 as a possible D gene (6 bases). This CDR3 is 16 amino acids long. With 1 base removed from V and 4 bases from J, the gap between germline ends came to 14 bases. Per germline, CDR1 LNHDA and CDR2 SQIVND (reference sequence). CDR3 loop: CASSIGRAPGYNEQFF. The CDR3 coding sequence is TGTGCCAGTAGTATAGGGAGGGCCCCAGGATACAATGAGCAGTTCTTC. The full variable domain, its missing parts supplied by reference TRBV19 and TRBJ2-1, is DGGITQSPKYLFRKEGQNVTLSCEQNLNHDAMYWYRQDPGQGLRLIYYSQIVNDFQKGDIAEGYSVSREKKESFPLTVTSAQKNPTAFYLCASSIGRAPGYNEQFFGPGTRLTVL.

A word on this clone: An end of the junction differs from the germline gene, which may be a read error. Here the CDR3 DNA reads TGCGCCAGCCGCTTAGGAGGGAGTCGAACCGGGGAGCTGTTTTTT. Translating it yields CASRLGGSRTGELFF. The V call is TRBV5-1, the J call TRBJ2-2; TRBD2 is a possible D gene (6 bases). The CDR3 runs to 15 residues. Germline CDR1 SGHRS, CDR2 YFSETQ.

The genes are TRBV25-1 and TRBJ1-6; TRBD1 might be the D (6 bases). Germline CDR1 and CDR2: MGHDK and SYGVNS. The CDR3 runs to 13 residues. Trimming left V 8 bases short and J 9 bases short, with 14 bases between. CDR3 sequence reads: CASRRGSGSPLHF. The CDR3 DNA sequence: TGTGCCAGCCGAAGGGGGTCGGGTTCACCCCTCCACTTT.

This chain connects TRBV7-2 to TRBJ1-6; 8 positions match TRBD1. Looked up from germline, CDR1 is SGHTA and CDR2 is FQGNSA. V gave up 2 bases and J gave up 12 bases; unmatched junction bases: 9. The CDR3 runs 15 residues. Here the CDR3 DNA reads TGTGCCAGCAGCTTATTTGGGACAGGCGGAGAACCCCTCCACTTT. Translation: CASSLFGTGGEPLHF.

The rearrangement uses TRBV27 and TRBJ1-1; TRBD1 might be the D (6 bases). The length of the CDR3 is 12 residues. The germline V gene has CDR1 MNHEY and CDR2 SMNVEV (reference sequence). DNA for the CDR3: TGTGGCTGCCCGGGGGCGGGCACTGAAGCTTTCTTT. It codes for CGCPGAGTEAFF.

The chain uses TRBV19 and TRBJ2-3; D is perhaps TRBD2 (5 bases). Germline CDR1 reads LNHDA; CDR2 reads SQIVND (reference sequence). With 6 bases removed from V and 8 bases from J, the gap between germline ends came to 12 bases. The CDR3 consists of 12 residues. CDR3 DNA sequence: TGTGCCAGTAGACCCTTTCGGGGTACGCAGTATTTT. This gives the protein CASRPFRGTQYF.

The chain uses TRBV28 and TRBJ2-7; a possible D gene is TRBD1 (5 bases). Germline lookup yields CDR1 MDHEN and CDR2 SYDVKM. Trimming shortened V by 4 bases and J by 0 bases, and 10 bases separated the two germline ends. The CDR3 totals 14 residues. In nucleotides, the CDR3 is TGTGCCAGCAGTTATCCAGGGAACTCCTACGAGCAGTACTTC. This gives the protein CASSYPGNSYEQYF.

This clone was counted between two and nine times. The chain couples TRBV19 to TRBJ2-1; D remains ambiguous. CDR3 length equals 13 residues. V shed 2 bases and J shed 3 bases, with 5 bases lying between them. Germline CDR1 is LNHDA and CDR2 is SQIVND (reference sequence). CDR3 loop: CASSISGYNEQFF. In nucleotides, the CDR3 is TGTGCCAGTAGTATATCGGGCTACAATGAGCAGTTCTTC.

This chain connects TRBV27 to TRBJ1-2, with a weak D call TRBD1 (5 bases). Germline CDR1 and CDR2: MNHEY and SMNVEV (reference sequence). This CDR3 region has 14 residues. V was cut by 0 bases and J by 4 bases, with 9 bases left in between. The CDR3 region has the DNA TGTGCCAGCAGTTTATCGGGGGGGTTCTATGGCTACACCTTC. Translating it yields CASSLSGGFYGYTF.

The V call is TRBV5-5, the J call TRBJ1-5, with TRBD1 as a possible D gene (5 bases). The CDR3 runs to 18 residues. The V end was cut by 0 bases, the J end by 0 bases, with 16 bases between. CDR1 SGHKS and CDR2 YYEKEE come from the germline V gene (reference sequence). The CDR3 region has the DNA TGTGCCAGCAGCTTGGGTCAGGGTGTCGGATTTAGCAATCAGCCCCAGCATTTT. Translated: CASSLGQGVGFSNQPQHF.

This clone showed up just once. V gene TRBV5-5 combines with J gene TRBJ2-7, with TRBD1 matching 7 bases. Trimming at V came to 0 bases and at J to 4 bases, leaving 4 bases not matched to a gene. There are 14 residues in the CDR3. CDR1 and CDR2 (germline): SGHKS, YYEKEE (reference sequence). The CDR3 loop is CASSLGGGTYEQYF. DNA for the CDR3: TGTGCCAGCAGCTTGGGAGGGGGCACGTACGAGCAGTACTTC.

The chain employs TRBV28 and TRBJ2-7; TRBD2 agrees at 11 bases. J gave up 1 base and V 6 bases, and 5 bases lay outside the gene matches. Germline V gene data show CDR1 as MDHEN and CDR2 as SYDVKM. The CDR3 loop spans 15 amino acids. CDR3 amino acids: CASSRTSGSSYEQYF. CDR3 coding DNA: TGTGCCAGCAGCCGTACTAGCGGGAGTTCCTACGAGCAGTACTTC.

The chain joins TRBV25-1 to TRBJ2-2, with 7 bases lining up with TRBD2. Germline V CDR1 and CDR2: MGHDK, SYGVNS. J was trimmed by 4 bases and V by 4 bases; bases with no gene match: 6. CDR3 length: 15 amino acids. CDR3 coding DNA: TGTGCCAGCAGTGTCCTGGGGGGGACCACCGGGGAGCTGTTTTTT. Residues: CASSVLGGTTGELFF.

Details on this clone: Other DNA sequences from this sample encode an identical CDR3 as well. The chain combines TRBV2 with TRBJ2-7; D not certain. CDR1 and CDR2 from the germline V gene are SNHLY and FYNNEI. The CDR3 is 10 amino acids. The germline V and J ends were trimmed by 6 bases and 4 bases, with 4 bases remaining between them. CDR3 region: CASSDYEQYF. The CDR3 DNA reads TGTGCCAGCAGCGATTACGAGCAGTACTTC. Full variable domain (rest looked up from reference TRBV2 and TRBJ2-7): EPEVTQTPSHQVTQMGQEVILRCVPISNHLYFYWYRQILGQKVEFLVSFYNNEISEKSEIFDDQFSVERPDGSNFTLKIRSTKLEDSAMYFCASSDYEQYFGPGTRLTVT.

The V call is TRBV18, the J call TRBJ2-7; D call uncertain. V gave up 0 bases and J gave up 2 bases, with 17 bases separating them. There are 17 residues in the CDR3. CDR1 is KGHSH and CDR2 is LQKENI in the germline V gene. The CDR3 protein is CASSPPKLGPRTYEQYF. The CDR3 nucleotides are TGTGCCAGCTCACCACCTAAGTTAGGACCTCGGACCTACGAGCAGTACTTC.

This clone was counted a single time. The V call is TRBV5-8, the J call TRBJ1-1; tentative D call: TRBD1 (6 bases). Trimming pared 2 bases from V and 3 bases from J, leaving 14 bases between. The CDR3 length is 15 residues. Germline values: CDR1 SGHTS, CDR2 YDEGEE. CDR3 residues: CASSFSPAGDTEAFF. DNA for the CDR3: TGTGCCAGCAGCTTCTCCCCGGCAGGGGACACTGAAGCTTTCTTT.